This TCR beta chain was captured in a study of response to subunit inactivated influenza vaccine. TCRdb reanalysed the RT-PCR reads using MiXCR and keeps one entry per CDR3 protein. The sample consists of 400,000 to 550,000 distinct CDR3 sequences, roughly 27% of them appearing once. Germline assignment: CDR1 SGHRS and CDR2 YFSETQ. The CDR3 loop spans 14 amino acids. With 1 base removed from V and 6 bases from J, the gap between germline ends came to 14 bases. The sample in question was CD4+ T cells sorted from PBMCs, obtained approximately 5 days after vaccination. The chain joins TRBV5-1 to TRBJ2-7, with D maybe TRBD1 (6 bases). This TCR came from a man aged 45-65 years who received an inactivated influenza vaccine. CDR3 residues: CASSLLQGQGEQYF. The CDR3 nucleotides are TGCGCCAGCAGCTTGTTACAGGGTCAAGGCGAGCAGTACTTC.